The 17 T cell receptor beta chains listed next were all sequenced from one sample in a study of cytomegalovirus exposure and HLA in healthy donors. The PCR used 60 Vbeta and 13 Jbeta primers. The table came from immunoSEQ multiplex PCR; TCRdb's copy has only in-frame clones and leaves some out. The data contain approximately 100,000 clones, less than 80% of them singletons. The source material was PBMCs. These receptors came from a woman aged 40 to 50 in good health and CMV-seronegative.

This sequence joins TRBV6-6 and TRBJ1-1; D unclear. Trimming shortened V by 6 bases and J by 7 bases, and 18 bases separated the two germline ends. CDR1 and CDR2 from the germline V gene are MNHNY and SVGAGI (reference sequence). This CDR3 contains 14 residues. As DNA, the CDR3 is TGTGCCAGCAGCCTGCGTGTACAGTCAATTGAAGCTTTCTTT. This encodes CASSLRVQSIEAFF.

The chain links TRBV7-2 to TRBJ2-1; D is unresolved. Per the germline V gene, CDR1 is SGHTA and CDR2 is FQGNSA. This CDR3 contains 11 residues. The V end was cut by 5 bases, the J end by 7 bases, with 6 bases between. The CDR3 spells CASSERNEQFF. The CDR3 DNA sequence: TGTGCCAGCAGCGAGAGAAATGAGCAGTTCTTC.

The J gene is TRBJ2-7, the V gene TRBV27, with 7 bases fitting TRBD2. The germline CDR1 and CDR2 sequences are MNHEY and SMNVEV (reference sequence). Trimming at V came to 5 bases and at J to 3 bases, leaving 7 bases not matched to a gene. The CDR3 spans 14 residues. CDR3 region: CASSPGGRVYEQYF. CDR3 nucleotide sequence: TGTGCCAGCAGTCCCGGGGGGAGAGTCTACGAGCAGTACTTC.

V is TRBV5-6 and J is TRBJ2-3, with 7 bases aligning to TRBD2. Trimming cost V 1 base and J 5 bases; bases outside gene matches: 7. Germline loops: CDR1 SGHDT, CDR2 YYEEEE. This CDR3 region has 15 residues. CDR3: CASSLWRERGDTQYF. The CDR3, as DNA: TGTGCCAGCAGCTTGTGGCGGGAGCGTGGAGATACGCAGTATTTT. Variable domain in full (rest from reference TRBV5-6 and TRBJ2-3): DAGVTQSPTHLIKTRGQQVTLRCSPKSGHDTVSWYQQALGQGPQFIFQYYEEEERQRGNFPDRFSGHQFPNYSSELNVNALLLGDSALYLCASSLWRERGDTQYFGPGTRLTVL.

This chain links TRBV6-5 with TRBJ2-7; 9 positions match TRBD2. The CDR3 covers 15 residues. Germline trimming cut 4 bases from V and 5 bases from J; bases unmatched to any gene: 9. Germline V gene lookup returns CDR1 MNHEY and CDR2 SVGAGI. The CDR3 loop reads CASSLNSGRDHEQYF. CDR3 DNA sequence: TGTGCCAGCAGTTTAAATAGCGGGAGAGACCACGAGCAGTACTTC.

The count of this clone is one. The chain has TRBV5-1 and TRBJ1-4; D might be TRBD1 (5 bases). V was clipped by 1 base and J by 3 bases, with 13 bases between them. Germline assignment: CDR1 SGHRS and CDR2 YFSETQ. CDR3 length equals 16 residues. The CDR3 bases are TGCGCCAGCAGCTTGAATGCGGGGGGTGCTAATGAAAAACTGTTTTTT. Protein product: CASSLNAGGANEKLFF. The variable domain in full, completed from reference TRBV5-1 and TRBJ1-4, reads KAGVTQTPRYLIKTRGQQVTLSCSPISGHRSVSWYQQTPGQGLQFLFEYFSETQRNKGNFPGRFSGRQFSNSRSEMNVSTLELGDSALYLCASSLNAGGANEKLFFGSGTQLSVL.

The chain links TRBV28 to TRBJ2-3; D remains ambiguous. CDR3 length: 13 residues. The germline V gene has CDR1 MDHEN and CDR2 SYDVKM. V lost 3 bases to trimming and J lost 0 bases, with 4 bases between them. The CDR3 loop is CASSLSSTDTQYF. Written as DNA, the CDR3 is TGTGCCAGCAGTTTGAGTAGCACAGATACGCAGTATTTT. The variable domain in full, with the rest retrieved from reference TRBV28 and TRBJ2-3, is DVKVTQSSRYLVKRTGEKVFLECVQDMDHENMFWYRQDPGLGLRLIYFSYDVKMKEKGDIPEGYSVSREKKERFSLILESASTNQTSMYLCASSLSSTDTQYFGPGTRLTVL.

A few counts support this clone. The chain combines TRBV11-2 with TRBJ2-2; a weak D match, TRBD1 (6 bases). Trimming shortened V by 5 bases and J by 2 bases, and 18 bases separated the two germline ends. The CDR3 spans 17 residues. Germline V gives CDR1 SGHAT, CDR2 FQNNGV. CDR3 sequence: CASSQCRQVTNTGELFF. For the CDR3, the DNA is TGTGCCAGCAGCCAATGTAGACAGGTGACAAACACCGGGGAGCTGTTTTTT.

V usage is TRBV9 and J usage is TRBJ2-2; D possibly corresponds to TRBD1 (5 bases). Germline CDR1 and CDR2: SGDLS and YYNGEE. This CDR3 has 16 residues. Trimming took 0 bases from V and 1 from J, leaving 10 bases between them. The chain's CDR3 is CASSVGHRKNTGELFF. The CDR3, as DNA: TGTGCCAGCAGCGTAGGGCACAGGAAGAACACCGGGGAGCTGTTTTTT. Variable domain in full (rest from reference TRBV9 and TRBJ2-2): DSGVTQTPKHLITATGQRVTLRCSPRSGDLSVYWYQQSLDQGLQFLIQYYNGEERAKGNILERFSAQQFPDLHSELNLSSLELGDSALYFCASSVGHRKNTGELFFGEGSRLTVL.

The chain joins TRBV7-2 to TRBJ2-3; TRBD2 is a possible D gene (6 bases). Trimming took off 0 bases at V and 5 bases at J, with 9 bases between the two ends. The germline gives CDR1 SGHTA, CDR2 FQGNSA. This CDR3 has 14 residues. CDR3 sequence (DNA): TGTGCCAGCAGCTTAGCGGAGGAGGGAGATACGCAGTATTTT. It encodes CASSLAEEGDTQYF. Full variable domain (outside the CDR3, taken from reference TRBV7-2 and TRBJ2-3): GAGVSQSPSNKVTEKGKDVELRCDPISGHTALYWYRQSLGQGLEFLIYFQGNSAPDKSGLPSDRFSAERTGGSVSTLTIQRTQQEDSAVYLCASSLAEEGDTQYFGPGTRLTVL.

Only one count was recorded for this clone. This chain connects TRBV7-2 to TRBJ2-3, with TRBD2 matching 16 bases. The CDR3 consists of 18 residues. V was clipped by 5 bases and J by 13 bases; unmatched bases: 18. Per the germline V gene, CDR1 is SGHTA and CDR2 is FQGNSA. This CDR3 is CASSERSGTSGGGLRKYF. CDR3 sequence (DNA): TGTGCCAGCAGCGAACGATCCGGGACTAGCGGGGGGGGGTTGCGAAAGTATTTT.

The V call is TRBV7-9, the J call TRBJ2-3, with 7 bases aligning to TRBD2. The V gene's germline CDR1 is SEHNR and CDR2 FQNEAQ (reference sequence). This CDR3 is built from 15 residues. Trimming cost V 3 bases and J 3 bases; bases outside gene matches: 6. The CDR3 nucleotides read TGTGCCAGCAGCTTTGGGCTAGCGGAGACAGATACGCAGTATTTT. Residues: CASSFGLAETDTQYF.

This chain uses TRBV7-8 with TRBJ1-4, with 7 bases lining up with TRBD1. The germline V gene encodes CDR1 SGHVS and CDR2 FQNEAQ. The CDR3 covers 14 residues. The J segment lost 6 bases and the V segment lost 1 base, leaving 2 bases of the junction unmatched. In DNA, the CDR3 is TGTGCCAGCAGCTTAGGGGACAGTGATGAAAAACTGTTTTTT. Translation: CASSLGDSDEKLFF.

As DNA, the CDR3 is TGTGCCAGCAGCTTAGGTTTGAGGACAGCTACTTCTAACTATGGCTACACCTTC. Amino acid sequence: CASSLGLRTATSNYGYTF. The gene calls are TRBV7-9 and TRBJ1-2; D might be TRBD1 (6 bases). Trimming took off 1 base at V and 0 bases at J, with 18 bases between the two ends. CDR3 length: 18 residues. Germline CDR1 and CDR2: SEHNR and FQNEAQ (reference sequence).

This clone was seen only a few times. The CDR3 sequence is CASNPSGGGPGELFF. In DNA, the CDR3 is TGTGCCAGCAATCCTAGCGGGGGGGGCCCCGGGGAGCTGTTTTTT. The V call is TRBV7-9, the J call TRBJ2-2, with TRBD2 matching over 12 bases. The length of the CDR3 is 15 residues. Losses at the gene ends were 7 bases for V and 6 bases for J; bases not matched to a gene: 6. Germline V gene lookup returns CDR1 SEHNR and CDR2 FQNEAQ (reference sequence).

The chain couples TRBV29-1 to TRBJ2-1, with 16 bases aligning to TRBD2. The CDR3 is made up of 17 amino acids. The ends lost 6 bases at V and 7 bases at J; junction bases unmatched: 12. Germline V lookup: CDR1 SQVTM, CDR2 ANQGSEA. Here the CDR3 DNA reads TGCAGCGTCCCATATGGGACTAGCGGGGGGGCTGGGAATGAGCAGTTCTTC. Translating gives CSVPYGTSGGAGNEQFF.

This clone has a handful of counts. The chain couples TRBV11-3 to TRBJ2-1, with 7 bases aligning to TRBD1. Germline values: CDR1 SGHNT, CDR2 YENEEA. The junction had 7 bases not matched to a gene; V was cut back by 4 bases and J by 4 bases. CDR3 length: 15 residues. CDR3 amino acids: CASSSGQRAYNEQFF. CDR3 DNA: TGTGCCAGCAGCTCGGGACAGCGAGCTTACAATGAGCAGTTCTTC.